The clone carrying this T cell receptor (beta chain) was counted at least ten times. Time point defined: technical triplicate 2. Using its own MiXCR run on the 5' RACE reads, TCRdb lists one record per CDR3 protein. The table lists under 65,000 distinct CDR3 sequences, less than 25% of them singletons, with about 4.5% in the top ten. The sample is drawn from a study of neurological immune-mediated disorders. The CDR3 has 13 amino acids. V was clipped by 5 bases and J by 9 bases; unmatched bases: 8. The V gene's germline CDR1 is MNHNY and CDR2 SVGAGI (reference sequence). Sequenced input: PBMCs. The TCR was taken from a man aged 55 to 70 with HTLV-1-associated myelopathy (HAM/TSP). This chain joins TRBV6-6 and TRBJ2-7, with 9 bases fitting TRBD2. The CDR3 sequence: CASSPGLAFGQYF. The CDR3 DNA sequence: TGTGCCAGCAGTCCGGGACTAGCTTTTGGGCAGTACTTC.